Listed below are T cell receptor beta chains from one sample, sequenced in a study of blood T cell repertoires in COVID-19. Profiled with immunoSEQ multiplex PCR; TCRdb holds only in-frame clones, not every one. The sample gives fewer than 200,000 clones, roughly 75% of which show up once; about 7% is in the top ten. Sequenced: peripheral blood. The receptor source for this set is an older man with active or convalescent COVID-19. Both conserved end residues are part of each CDR3. Each record gives: J gene, V gene, CDR3 protein.

j_gene: TRBJ2-1
v_gene: TRBV9
CDR3aa: CASSTGLNEQFF

j_gene: TRBJ2-3
v_gene: TRBV7-8
CDR3aa: CASSLGSARADTQYF

j_gene: TRBJ1-2
v_gene: TRBV29-1
CDR3aa: CSVDYNYGYTF

j_gene: TRBJ2-2
v_gene: TRBV10-3
CDR3aa: CAISESRGRVGELFF

j_gene: TRBJ2-7
v_gene: TRBV6-6
CDR3aa: CASSYPTDRVTYEQYF

j_gene: TRBJ1-4
v_gene: TRBV6-6
CDR3aa: CASRNAGGNEKLFF

j_gene: TRBJ2-1
v_gene: TRBV3-1/TRBV3-2
CDR3aa: CASSQESGTGLLF

j_gene: TRBJ1-5
v_gene: TRBV5-6
CDR3aa: CASSRRYRGLGQPQHF

j_gene: TRBJ1-2
v_gene: TRBV28
CDR3aa: CAVGGTGGSWGYTF

j_gene: TRBJ2-3
v_gene: TRBV11-2
CDR3aa: CASGKYLGRGTDTQYF

j_gene: TRBJ1-6
v_gene: TRBV18
CDR3aa: CASSLTGTGENSPLHF

j_gene: TRBJ2-1
v_gene: TRBV6-6
CDR3aa: CASSTGGARVDEQFF

j_gene: TRBJ1-3
v_gene: TRBV3-1/TRBV3-2
CDR3aa: CASSPTGDRRNTIYF

j_gene: TRBJ1-3
v_gene: TRBV25-1
CDR3aa: CASSGDRGLFGNTIYF

j_gene: TRBJ1-2
v_gene: TRBV3-1/TRBV3-2
CDR3aa: CASSRAGTGGYGYTF

j_gene: TRBJ2-7
v_gene: TRBV27
CDR3aa: CASGWTSGYEQYF

j_gene: TRBJ1-2
v_gene: TRBV7-8
CDR3aa: CASSVHGGRSGYTF

j_gene: TRBJ1-1
v_gene: TRBV19
CDR3aa: CASSPTTGGLTEAFF

j_gene: TRBJ1-2
v_gene: TRBV27
CDR3aa: CASSSDPDRESGYTF

j_gene: TRBJ1-4
v_gene: TRBV7-9
CDR3aa: CASSFLTGGEKLFF

j_gene: TRBJ1-2
v_gene: TRBV27
CDR3aa: CASSSGQGRSYRYTF

j_gene: TRBJ2-7
v_gene: TRBV27
CDR3aa: CASSALGGGYGEQYF

j_gene: TRBJ2-1
v_gene: TRBV3-1/TRBV3-2
CDR3aa: CASSQYDFGSYNEQFF

j_gene: TRBJ2-3
v_gene: TRBV28
CDR3aa: CASSTPGQLTDTQYF

j_gene: TRBJ2-3
v_gene: TRBV12-2
CDR3aa: CASRLTYTDTQYF

j_gene: TRBJ2-1
v_gene: TRBV10-3
CDR3aa: CAISDSAGEDEQFF

j_gene: TRBJ2-5
v_gene: TRBV7-2
CDR3aa: CASSLTFQETQYF

j_gene: TRBJ1-2
v_gene: TRBV7-3
CDR3aa: CASSPTQGLGYTF

j_gene: TRBJ2-1
v_gene: TRBV19
CDR3aa: CASSIGRSYNEQFF